One and the same sample provided the 21 T cell receptor beta chains below, sequenced in a study of cytomegalovirus exposure and HLA in healthy donors. The PCR made use of 60 Vbeta and 13 Jbeta primers. Sequencing used immunoSEQ multiplex PCR; TCRdb keeps in-frame clones, though not all of them. The sample has roughly 140,000 clones; 70% to 80% are singletons. Sequencing was carried out using PBMCs. These receptors all stem from a man in his fifties or sixties in good health and CMV-seropositive.

This clone was observed a few times. The CDR3 coding sequence is TGTGCCAGCAGCTTGGGATCGTGGGCGGGAGGCTCCGAGCAGTACTTC. Amino acids: CASSLGSWAGGSEQYF. The rearrangement links TRBV5-4 to TRBJ2-7; TRBD2 agrees at 8 bases. Trimming took 0 bases from V and 6 from J; bases not matched to a gene: 11. This CDR3 has 16 amino acids. CDR1 and CDR2 (germline): SGHNT, YYREEE (reference sequence).

This clone was observed at least ten times. This sequence joins TRBV5-6 and TRBJ2-2; D is possibly TRBD2 (6 bases). CDR3 size: 16 residues. The ends were cut back, 4 bases at V and 4 bases at J, with 17 bases in the middle. Germline V gene data show CDR1 as SGHDT and CDR2 as YYEEEE. The CDR3 DNA sequence: TGTGCCAGCAGCCCTGGGGCGGGAAGAGTCACCGGGGAGCTGTTTTTT. It codes for CASSPGAGRVTGELFF.

This chain links TRBV10-1 with TRBJ2-7, with 14 bases fitting TRBD2. In germline, CDR1 is WNHNN, CDR2 SYGVQD (reference sequence). V lost 6 bases and J lost 0; bases outside the gene matches: 7. The CDR3 consists of 17 residues. In nucleotides, the CDR3 is TGCGCCAGCAGCATCCCGGGACTAGCGGGGGTCTCCTACGAGCAGTACTTC. Translation: CASSIPGLAGVSYEQYF.

V and J are TRBV28 and TRBJ2-7, with 7 nucleotides matching TRBD1. Germline V gives CDR1 MDHEN, CDR2 SYDVKM. V shed 2 bases and J 5 bases; nucleotides not matched to a gene: 3. This CDR3 region has 13 residues. CDR3 nucleotides: TGTGCCAGCAGTTTAGACAGGGAACACGAGCAGTACTTC. Translation: CASSLDREHEQYF.

The CDR3 coding sequence is TGTGCCAGCCGTCGGACAGGGCAAGAGACCCAGTACTTC. Its translation: CASRRTGQETQYF. The gene calls are TRBV7-9 and TRBJ2-5, with 8 bases aligning to TRBD1. The V gene end was trimmed by 8 bases and the J gene end by 2 bases; junction bases not matched to a gene: 4. CDR1 is SEHNR and CDR2 is FQNEAQ in the germline V gene (reference sequence). The CDR3 covers 13 residues.

This sequence joins TRBV5-1 and TRBJ2-5; 12 nucleotides agree with TRBD2. The V segment lost 1 base and the J segment 2 bases; nucleotides outside the gene matches: 12. The germline gives CDR1 SGHRS, CDR2 YFSETQ. The CDR3 is 19 residues long. The CDR3 nucleotides are TGCGCCAGCAGCTTGCGATCGTTCCGGCTAGCGGGAGGGCAAGAGACCCAGTACTTC. This translates into CASSLRSFRLAGGQETQYF.

The chain is built from TRBV18 and TRBJ2-7; TRBD1 matches at 10 bases. The ends lost 3 bases at V and 3 bases at J; junction bases unmatched: 5. This CDR3 contains 15 residues. The V gene's germline CDR1 is KGHSH and CDR2 LQKENI. The CDR3 DNA sequence: TGTGCCAGCTCACCTTCCGGGACAGGGGTCTACGAGCAGTACTTC. It translates to CASSPSGTGVYEQYF.

Worth noting for this clone: Mismatch with germline at one junction end may stem from a read error. The V gene is TRBV7-3, the J gene TRBJ2-1, with 10 bases identical to TRBD2. The CDR3 consists of 15 residues. The V gene's germline CDR1 is SGHTA and CDR2 FQGTGA. Written as DNA, the CDR3 is TGTGCCAACAGCCCAGCGGGAGGGCCTGAGAATGAGCAGTTCTTC. Its translation is CANSPAGGPENEQFF.

This clone was found a few times. In DNA form, the CDR3 reads TGCGCCAGCAGCCAAGATCGACGAGCGGGAGCCCAGTACTTC. Translating it yields CASSQDRRAGAQYF. The genes are TRBV4-1 and TRBJ2-5; TRBD2 matches at 8 bases. There are 14 residues in the CDR3. The germline V gene encodes CDR1 MGHRA and CDR2 YSYEKL. V was clipped by 0 bases and J by 9 bases; unmatched bases: 6.

This sequence joins TRBV2 and TRBJ1-1; D is undetermined. Germline-derived CDR1 and CDR2 are SNHLY and FYNNEI. V lost 3 bases and J lost 1, with 6 bases in between. This CDR3 has 13 residues. The CDR3 nucleotides read TGTGCCAGCAGTGACAGGAAGAACACTGAAGCTTTCTTT. This translates into CASSDRKNTEAFF.

This clone showed up just a few times. The chain is built from TRBV10-3 and TRBJ2-5, with TRBD2 identical over 14 bases. The CDR3 runs 15 residues. The germline V gene encodes CDR1 ENHRY and CDR2 SYGVKD. The junction had 4 bases not matched to a gene; V was cut back by 8 bases and J by 2 bases. DNA of the CDR3: TGTGCCATCTCCAGACTAGCGGGAGGGCAAGAGACCCAGTACTTC. This translates into CAISRLAGGQETQYF.

In the case of this clone: At one end the junction does not follow the germline gene, possibly because of a read error. The chain links TRBV7-9 to TRBJ2-7; 7 nucleotides line up with TRBD1. This CDR3 is 15 amino acids long. Germline assignment: CDR1 SEHNR and CDR2 FQNEAQ (reference sequence). DNA for the CDR3: TGTTCCAGCAGCTCTCTAGGGGGCACGGACCACGAGCAGTACTTC. Protein: CSSSSLGGTDHEQYF.

The chain combines TRBV2 with TRBJ2-2; 9 positions match TRBD1. The V segment lost 2 bases and the J segment 4 bases; nucleotides outside the gene matches: 5. Germline lookup yields CDR1 SNHLY and CDR2 FYNNEI. The CDR3 contains 16 residues. CDR3: CASSEPGQGITGELFF. CDR3 in DNA: TGTGCCAGCAGTGAACCGGGACAGGGTATCACCGGGGAGCTGTTTTTT.

A note on this clone: One end of the junction is discordant with germline, which a read error may explain. At the DNA level, this CDR3 is encoded by other sequences in the same sample as well. This chain uses TRBV5-1 with TRBJ2-3; D gene ambiguous. This CDR3 comprises 14 residues. CDR1 is SGHRS and CDR2 is YFSETQ in the germline V gene. The CDR3 DNA reads as TGCGCTAGCAGCTTGGCCCAGGCCGCAGATACGCAGTATTTT. Protein: CASSLAQAADTQYF.

The genes are TRBV6-6 and TRBJ2-7; TRBD1 matches at 7 bases. With 4 bases clipped from V and 0 bases from J, the junction kept 9 bases outside the gene matches. CDR1 and CDR2 from the germline V gene are MNHNY and SVGAGI (reference sequence). This CDR3 spans 16 amino acids. CDR3 DNA sequence: TGTGCCAGCAGTTGGACCCCGGGACAGAGCTCCTACGAGCAGTACTTC. Translated: CASSWTPGQSSYEQYF.

CDR3 nucleotide sequence: TGCGCCAGCAGCCAAGATTACAGACACACAGATACGCAGTATTTT. This codes for CASSQDYRHTDTQYF. The chain has TRBV4-1 and TRBJ2-3; D unclear. Germline V gene data show CDR1 as MGHRA and CDR2 as YSYEKL. The germline V and J ends were trimmed by 0 bases and 2 bases, with 9 bases remaining between them. CDR3 length: 15 amino acids.

The chain combines TRBV7-9 with TRBJ2-7; 7 bases agree with TRBD2. This CDR3 has 14 residues. V shed 1 base, J shed 5 bases, and the junction held 5 bases outside the gene matches. Germline V gene lookup returns CDR1 SEHNR and CDR2 FQNEAQ (reference sequence). In DNA, the CDR3 is TGTGCCAGCAGCTTAGGGACTAGTATCCACGAGCAGTACTTC. Its protein is CASSLGTSIHEQYF.

This CDR3 is CASSLEGSNYGYTF. The CDR3 DNA reads TGTGCCAGCAGCTTGGAAGGGAGCAACTATGGCTACACCTTC. This chain joins TRBV5-4 and TRBJ1-2; D not certain. From germline, CDR1 is SGHNT and CDR2 YYREEE (reference sequence). CDR3 size: 14 residues. The ends were cut back, 0 bases at V and 2 bases at J, with 8 bases in the middle.

This sequence joins TRBV21-1 and TRBJ2-7; TRBD2 is taken as the D call from the table, unchecked against the DNA. TRBV21-1 is labeled a pseudogene. CDR3 length: 21 amino acids. CDR3 sequence (DNA): TGTGCCAGCAGCAAAGGGCCGATGAGACTAGCGGGAGGGCCCGAATCCTACGAGCAGTACTTC. Protein product: CASSKGPMRLAGGPESYEQYF.

The chain is built from TRBV19 and TRBJ1-1, with D perhaps TRBD1 (6 bases). The V gene lost 5 bases and the J gene lost 4 bases, with 20 bases spanning the gap. Germline V gene data show CDR1 as LNHDA and CDR2 as SQIVND (reference sequence). This CDR3 spans 16 amino acids. In DNA form, the CDR3 reads TGTGCCAGTAGTCCTCATGGGGGCCCGCCCGGCACTGAAGCTTTCTTT. It encodes CASSPHGGPPGTEAFF.

This clone showed up just once. V gene TRBV10-3 combines with J gene TRBJ2-2, with D possibly TRBD1 on 7 matching bases. Germline V lookup: CDR1 ENHRY, CDR2 SYGVKD. V was clipped by 2 bases and J by 0 bases, with 10 bases between them. The CDR3 totals 16 residues. CDR3 nucleotide sequence: TGTGCCATCAGTGAGGGAGGGGGCACGAACACCGGGGAGCTGTTTTTT. It is translated as CAISEGGGTNTGELFF.